This T cell receptor (beta chain) was recovered during a study of T cell responses to AZD1222 COVID-19 vaccine. Note on this clone: Its antigen is not identified.

Here immunoSEQ multiplex PCR was the method, and the copy in TCRdb shows in-frame clones only, minus some. The data contain about 150,000 clones, around 94% of them singletons. Study-wide findings and caveats: Among the donors, most were white British and more were female, and clonal diversity was possibly underestimated. The study reported that nearly half of spike-specific TCRs target unmutated variant regions. Spike regions recognized by vaccine-associated CD4 TCRs spanned the protein, led by 160-218 and 743-854.

Germline V gene lookup returns CDR1 LGHDT and CDR2 YNNKEL (reference sequence). The CDR3 is 17 residues long. The ends were cut back, 1 base at V and 6 bases at J, with 19 bases in the middle. Specimen: peripheral blood, collected on day 0 of AZD1222 vaccination. The genes are TRBV3-1 (or the pseudogene TRBV3-2) and TRBJ2-4; D is perhaps TRBD2 (5 bases). This receptor was taken from an adult in good health. The CDR3 loop is CASSQVVALPGRNIQYF. Here the CDR3 DNA reads TGTGCCAGCAGCCAAGTGGTGGCTCTCCCTGGGAGAAACATTCAGTACTTC.